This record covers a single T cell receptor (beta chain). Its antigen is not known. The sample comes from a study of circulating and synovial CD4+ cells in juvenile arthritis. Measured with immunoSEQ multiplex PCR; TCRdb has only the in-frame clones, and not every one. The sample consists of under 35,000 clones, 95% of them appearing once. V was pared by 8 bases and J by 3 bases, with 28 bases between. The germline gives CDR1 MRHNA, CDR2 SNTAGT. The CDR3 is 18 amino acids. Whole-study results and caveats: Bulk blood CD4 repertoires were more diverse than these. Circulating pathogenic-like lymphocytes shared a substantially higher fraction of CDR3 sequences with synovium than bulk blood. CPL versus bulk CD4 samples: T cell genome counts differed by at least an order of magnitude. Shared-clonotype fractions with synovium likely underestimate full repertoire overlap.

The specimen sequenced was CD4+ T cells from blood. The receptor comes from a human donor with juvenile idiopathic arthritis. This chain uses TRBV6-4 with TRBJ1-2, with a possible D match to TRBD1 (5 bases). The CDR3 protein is CASGHGWAGYEVDYGYTF. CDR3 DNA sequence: TGTGCCAGCGGACATGGGTGGGCAGGGTATGAGGTAGACTATGGCTACACCTTC.